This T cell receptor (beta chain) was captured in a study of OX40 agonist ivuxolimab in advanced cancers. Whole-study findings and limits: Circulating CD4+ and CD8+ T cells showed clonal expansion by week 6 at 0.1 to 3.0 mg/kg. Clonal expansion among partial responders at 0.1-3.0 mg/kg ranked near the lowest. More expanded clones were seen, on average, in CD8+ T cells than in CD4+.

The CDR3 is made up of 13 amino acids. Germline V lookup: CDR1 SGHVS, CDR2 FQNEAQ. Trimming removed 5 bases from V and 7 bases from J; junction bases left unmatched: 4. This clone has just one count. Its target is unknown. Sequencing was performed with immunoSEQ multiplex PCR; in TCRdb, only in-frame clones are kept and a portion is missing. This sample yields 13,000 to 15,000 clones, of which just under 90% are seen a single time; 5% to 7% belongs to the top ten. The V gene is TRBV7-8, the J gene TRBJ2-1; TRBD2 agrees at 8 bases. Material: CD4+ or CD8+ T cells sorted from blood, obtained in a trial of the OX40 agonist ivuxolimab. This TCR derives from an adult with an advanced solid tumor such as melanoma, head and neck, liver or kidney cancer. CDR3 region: CASSGGLGNEQFF. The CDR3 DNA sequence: TGTGCCAGCAGCGGGGGACTAGGTAATGAGCAGTTCTTC.